This T cell receptor beta chain was identified during a study of Ad26.COV2.S vaccination and SARS-CoV-2 variants. Study results and caveats: Reportedly, after vaccination the spike-specific CD8+ and CD4+ T cell responses displayed substantial breadth.

Remarks on this clone: Its specificity is unknown. Distinct nucleotide sequences in the sample also encode this CDR3.

Treatment specified: around 19 received Ad26.COV2.S at low or high dose, single or two shots; 5 received placebo; per-sample allocation not given. The investigators took samples on day 63 after the first vaccine or placebo injection. V lost 0 bases, J lost 0 bases, and 3 bases lay in between. The CDR3 loop spans 13 amino acids. Per the germline V gene, CDR1 is MNHEY and CDR2 is SVGAGI. Using immunoSEQ multiplex PCR, the repertoire was profiled, and TCRdb retains in-frame clones only, with some absent. Here the sample spans 440,000 or so clones, roughly nine tenths being singletons. J is TRBJ2-7 and V is TRBV6-5; no reliable D call. The material was peripheral blood, obtained in a trial of Ad26.COV2.S vaccine versus placebo. This sequence originates from a person between 18 and 65 years old who received the Ad26.COV2.S COVID-19 vaccine or a placebo. CDR3 DNA: TGTGCCAGCAGTTACTCCCGCTCCTACGAGCAGTACTTC. Translating it yields CASSYSRSYEQYF.